Below, 27 T cell receptor beta chains from the same sample are listed, as sequenced in a study of Graves' ophthalmopathy and Graves' hyperthyroidism. RNA transcripts yielded amplified TCR beta CDR3 regions. First-round RT-PCR employed HTBI primers, with a second-round multiplex PCR after it. TCRdb re-derived calls from the multiplex PCR reads in MiXCR, one entry per CDR3 protein. The table records hundreds of thousands of distinct CDR3 sequences, 35% to 45% of them present only once. Sequenced sample: peripheral blood. These TCRs come from an adult man with Graves' ophthalmopathy.

For this clonotype: Compared with germline, one end of the junction differs, possibly owing to a read error. The chain uses TRBV9 and TRBJ2-2, with a weak D call TRBD2 (5 bases). CDR1 SGDLS and CDR2 YYNGEE come from the germline V gene. This CDR3 has 16 residues. CDR3 sequence: CASSVAGGPGTGELLF. The CDR3 nucleotides are TGTGCCAGCAGCGTAGCGGGTGGGCCCGGCACCGGGGAGCTGCTTTTT.

V and J are TRBV25-1 and TRBJ2-3, with 8 bases identical to TRBD2. The CDR3 totals 17 residues. Germline trimming cut 2 bases from V and 3 bases from J; bases unmatched to any gene: 10. Germline V gives CDR1 MGHDK, CDR2 SYGVNS. CDR3 sequence reads: CASSEGMPGGTTDTQYF. CDR3 in DNA: TGTGCCAGCAGTGAAGGGATGCCGGGGGGGACGACAGATACGCAGTATTTT.

In its sample, this clonotype was seen a few times. The junction differs from germline at one of its ends, possibly a read error. The chain recombines TRBV29-1 with TRBJ1-1, with 7 bases lining up with TRBD1. CDR1 is SQVTM and CDR2 is ANQGSEA in the germline V gene. This CDR3 has 13 amino acids. The CDR3 region has the DNA TGTGCCCTTACCCACAGGGGGAACACTGAAGCTTTCTTT. Residues: CALTHRGNTEAFF.

This chain joins TRBV11-1 and TRBJ2-5; no clear D. This CDR3 spans 15 amino acids. Trimming cost V 5 bases and J 1 base, with 14 bases left between them. Germline V lookup: CDR1 SGHAT, CDR2 FQDESV (reference sequence). The CDR3: CASSVGLVTQETQYF. In DNA, the CDR3 is TGTGCCAGCAGCGTTGGTCTAGTCACCCAAGAGACCCAGTACTTC.

The chain recombines TRBV4-1 with TRBJ1-4; tentatively, D is TRBD1 (5 bases). This CDR3 region has 15 residues. Germline-derived CDR1 and CDR2 are MGHRA and YSYEKL. Trimming removed 0 bases from V and 10 bases from J, with 15 bases in between. The CDR3 reads CASSQDGRDGGKLFF. In nucleotides, the CDR3 is TGCGCCAGCAGCCAAGACGGCAGGGATGGAGGAAAACTGTTTTTT.

This clonotype was counted only a few times. In nucleotides, the CDR3 is TGTGCCAGCAGCGCCTTAGCGGGGGCTGAGACCCAGTACTTC. It is translated as CASSALAGAETQYF. The V call is TRBV7-8, the J call TRBJ2-5; 9 bases line up with TRBD2. V was pared by 5 bases and J by 5 bases, with 6 bases of the junction left unmatched. This CDR3 region has 14 residues. CDR1 is SGHVS, CDR2 FQNEAQ, per germline.

This clonotype was counted ten times or more. The junction departs from germline at one end; a sequencing error may be responsible. V is TRBV15 and J is TRBJ1-2; the match to TRBD1 covers 9 bases. CDR3 length: 15 amino acids. Germline values: CDR1 LNHNV, CDR2 YYDKDF (reference sequence). CDR3 DNA sequence: TGTGCCACCAGCATAATCCGGGACAGGGACTATGGCTACACTTTC. Its translation: CATSIIRDRDYGYTF.

This sequence joins TRBV9 and TRBJ1-1; 7 bases agree with TRBD1. The V gene's germline CDR1 is SGDLS and CDR2 YYNGEE. The trim removed 0 bases at V and 6 bases at J, leaving 5 bases unmatched. The length of the CDR3 is 14 residues. The CDR3 sequence is CASSVGSGGAEAFF. The CDR3 region has the DNA TGTGCCAGCAGCGTAGGCTCAGGGGGGGCTGAAGCTTTCTTT.

This clonotype was observed at least ten times. The V call is TRBV12-3 or TRBV12-4, the J call TRBJ2-7; no clear D. Trimming took off 2 bases at V and 3 bases at J, with 11 bases between the two ends. The CDR3 spans 14 residues. The CDR3 nucleotides read TGTGCCAGCAGTTTACAGGCACGGTACTACGAGCAGTACTTC. This sequence encodes CASSLQARYYEQYF.

The chain links TRBV10-3 to TRBJ2-7; TRBD1 matches at 9 bases. Looked up from germline, CDR1 is ENHRY and CDR2 is SYGVKD. J was trimmed by 4 bases and V by 10 bases; bases with no gene match: 11. CDR3 size: 14 residues. CDR3 amino acids: CASRNRGRQYEQYF. CDR3 nucleotides: TGTGCCAGCAGAAACAGGGGGCGCCAGTACGAGCAGTACTTC.

This clonotype was observed many times. The chain uses TRBV10-3 and TRBJ2-5; perhaps TRBD1 as D (7 bases). Germline V gene lookup returns CDR1 ENHRY and CDR2 SYGVKD. The CDR3 contains 11 residues. V lost 2 bases and J 14 bases, leaving 12 bases between the germline ends. This CDR3 reads CAISEDREAYF. The CDR3 DNA reads TGTGCCATCAGTGAGGACAGGGAGGCCTACTTC.

This chain uses TRBV11-2 with TRBJ1-5; 9 bases agree with TRBD1. Germline CDR1 reads SGHAT; CDR2 reads FQNNGV. The CDR3 is 13 residues long. J gave up 11 bases and V 4 bases, and 6 bases lay outside the gene matches. CDR3 in amino acids: CASSSGTGSAQHF. Written as DNA, the CDR3 is TGTGCCAGCAGCTCGGGGACAGGGTCCGCCCAGCATTTT.

V and J are TRBV24-1 and TRBJ1-5; no definite D call. The CDR3 is 10 amino acids. The V end was cut by 4 bases, the J end by 13 bases, with 7 bases between. Germline loops: CDR1 KGHDR, CDR2 SFDVKD. The CDR3 loop reads CATSEPGQHF. CDR3 DNA sequence: TGTGCCACCAGTGAACCGGGACAGCATTTT.

For the CDR3, the DNA is TGCAGTGCTAGAGATCCGCGGGTAGACACTGAAGCTTTCTTT. Its translation is CSARDPRVDTEAFF. The chain joins TRBV20-1 to TRBJ1-1; D call uncertain. The V and J ends lost 0 bases and 3 bases respectively, with 11 bases between them. CDR3 length: 14 amino acids. Looked up from germline, CDR1 is DFQATT and CDR2 is SNEGSKA (reference sequence).

This clonotype was observed many times. The rearrangement uses TRBV12-3 or TRBV12-4 and TRBJ2-5; D is perhaps TRBD2 (6 bases). The CDR3 has 11 residues. Trimming pared 5 bases from V and 10 bases from J, leaving 11 bases between. The CDR3 protein is CASSGGARQYF. The CDR3 bases are TGTGCCAGCAGTGGAGGGGCCCGCCAGTACTTC.

This clonotype showed up many times. The chain carries TRBV10-3 and TRBJ1-2; 9 positions match TRBD1. The CDR3 runs to 14 residues. Germline CDR1 ENHRY, CDR2 SYGVKD. V dropped 2 bases and J dropped 6; count of bases not matched to a gene: 4. This CDR3 is CAISEDTGGNGYTF. CDR3 nucleotide sequence: TGTGCCATCAGTGAGGATACAGGGGGCAATGGCTACACCTTC.

As for this clonotype: This may come from a read error, since a much larger clone is one base off. This rearrangement joins TRBV19 to TRBJ1-5, with D possibly TRBD1 on 6 matching bases. CDR1 is LNHDA, CDR2 SQIVND, per germline (reference sequence). Trimming removed 5 bases from V and 2 bases from J, with 16 bases in between. The CDR3 is 16 residues long. The CDR3 nucleotides are TGTGCCAGTAGTGATCGCAGGGGAATTGGCAATCAGCCCCAGCATTTT. This gives the protein CASSDRRGIGNQPQHF.

Worth noting for this clonotype: The junction departs from germline at one end; a sequencing error may be responsible. The rearrangement uses TRBV29-1 and TRBJ2-6; 8 bases agree with TRBD1. The CDR3 totals 12 residues. Germline CDR1 SQVTM, CDR2 ANQGSEA. The CDR3 is CSVETQGATEAF. In DNA form, the CDR3 reads TGCAGCGTTGAAACTCAGGGGGCGACTGAAGCTTTC.

CDR3 residues: CSQDRGPNGYTF. CDR3 coding DNA: TGCAGCCAAGACAGGGGGCCCAATGGCTACACCTTC. J is TRBJ1-2 and V is TRBV29-1; TRBD1 agrees at 10 bases. CDR3 length: 12 residues. Trimming took 8 bases from V and 6 from J; bases not matched to a gene: 6. Germline CDR1 and CDR2: SQVTM and ANQGSEA.

The chain links TRBV7-9 to TRBJ2-5; 7 nucleotides line up with TRBD1. Germline V lookup: CDR1 SEHNR, CDR2 FQNEAQ (reference sequence). J gave up 12 bases and V 5 bases, and 0 bases lay outside the gene matches. The CDR3 runs to 9 residues. The CDR3 reads CASSTGEYF. In nucleotides, the CDR3 is TGTGCCAGCAGCACAGGGGAGTACTTC.

This clonotype came up many times. The CDR3 region has the DNA TGTGCCAGTAGTATTTCGGCAGGGTTGATCGGCTACACCTTC. As protein: CASSISAGLIGYTF. The V and J genes are TRBV19 and TRBJ1-2, with D perhaps matching TRBD1 (5 bases). V lost 3 bases and J 8 bases, leaving 16 bases between the germline ends. CDR1 is LNHDA and CDR2 is SQIVND in the germline V gene (reference sequence). The CDR3 extends over 14 amino acids.

Ten or more counts support this clonotype. J is TRBJ2-7 and V is TRBV19; TRBD2 agrees at 13 bases. The ends lost 5 bases at V and 7 bases at J; junction bases unmatched: 11. Germline V CDR1 and CDR2: LNHDA, SQIVND (reference sequence). The CDR3 has 16 amino acids. The chain's CDR3 is CASSPLGLAGVEEQYF. The CDR3 bases are TGTGCCAGTAGTCCCCTTGGACTAGCGGGAGTTGAGGAGCAGTACTTC.

There are many counts of this clonotype. V gene TRBV2 combines with J gene TRBJ1-1; 8 bases are a match to TRBD1. CDR3 length: 15 residues. The V gene end was trimmed by 7 bases and the J gene end by 1 base; junction bases not matched to a gene: 8. The germline V gene encodes CDR1 SNHLY and CDR2 FYNNEI. CDR3: CASTGQGSRNTEAFF. For the CDR3, the DNA is TGTGCCAGCACCGGACAGGGATCCCGGAACACTGAAGCTTTCTTT.

This clonotype was picked up a small number of times. The chain joins TRBV10-3 to TRBJ2-7; TRBD2 matches 7 bases. V lost 10 bases and J lost 3; bases outside the gene matches: 12. The CDR3 has 14 amino acids. Germline CDR1 and CDR2: ENHRY and SYGVKD. This chain's CDR3 is CASSVGGGIYEQYF. CDR3 bases: TGTGCCAGCTCTGTGGGCGGGGGAATCTACGAGCAGTACTTC.

The chain couples TRBV6-2 or TRBV6-3 to TRBJ2-5; D perhaps matches TRBD1 (6 bases). Trimming cost V 6 bases and J 5 bases, with 16 bases left between them. Germline CDR1 reads MNHEY; CDR2 reads SVGEGT. This CDR3 has 14 residues. CDR3 coding DNA: TGTGCCAGCAGAACAGGGCTATCCGGGGAGACCCAGTACTTC. This gives the protein CASRTGLSGETQYF.

This clonotype was detected a few times. The rearrangement joins TRBV12-3 or TRBV12-4 to TRBJ2-7; tentative D call: TRBD1 (6 bases). The ends were cut back, 5 bases at V and 5 bases at J, with 16 bases in the middle. The CDR3 totals 14 residues. The DNA for the CDR3 is TGTGCCAGCAGTCTACAGGGAAGTGAAGACGAGCAGTACTTC. Translating gives CASSLQGSEDEQYF.

In regard to this clonotype: This clone may be a read error of a much larger clone one base away. The CDR3 region is CAISGFGDHEQYF. CDR3 coding DNA: TGTGCCATCAGTGGCTTCGGGGACCACGAGCAGTACTTC. The V gene is TRBV10-3, the J gene TRBJ2-7, with D possibly called TRBD1 or TRBD2 (5 bases each). The V and J ends lost 4 bases and 5 bases respectively, with 12 bases between them. The CDR3 extends over 13 amino acids. In germline, CDR1 is ENHRY, CDR2 SYGVKD.